The clone carrying this TCR beta chain was counted only a few times. The CDR3 sequence is 14 residues long. Germline values: CDR1 DFQATT, CDR2 SNEGSKA (reference sequence). Trimming pared 1 base from V and 5 bases from J, leaving 14 bases between. The data belong to a study of T-cell reconstitution after alpha-beta-depleted transplantation in children. Unique molecular identifiers were used in preparing the TCRbeta library. Via MiXCR, TCRdb re-called the PCR reads, giving one row per CDR3 protein. The sample holds hundreds of thousands of distinct CDR3 sequences; around a third are singletons and the top ten take more than 2%.

The gene calls are TRBV20-1 and TRBJ1-1; D may be TRBD1 (6 bases). This sequence was found in a human donor who donated a stem cell graft to a child with aplastic anemia. The specimen comprised PBMCs from the stem cell graft donor, sampled from the stem cell graft. CDR3: CSARVPGVNTEAFF. The CDR3 DNA is TGCAGTGCTAGAGTCCCAGGGGTAAATACTGAAGCTTTCTTT.